This paragraph reports one TCR beta chain. This record comes from a study of OX40 agonist ivuxolimab in advanced cancers. Generated by immunoSEQ multiplex PCR, the TCRdb table keeps only in-frame clones and is missing some. The sample holds 100,000 or so clones, approximately 90% seen once. Sequenced material: CD4+ or CD8+ T cells sorted from blood, taken in a trial of the OX40 agonist ivuxolimab. The origin of this receptor is an adult with an advanced solid tumor such as melanoma, head and neck, liver or kidney cancer.

The CDR3 reads CASSTGAGANVLTF. DNA of the CDR3: TGTGCCAGCAGCACAGGGGCTGGGGCCAACGTCCTGACTTTC. V usage is TRBV7-3 and J usage is TRBJ2-6, with TRBD1 identical over 7 bases. The CDR3 loop spans 14 amino acids. CDR1 is SGHTA, CDR2 FQGTGA, per germline. The V and J ends lost 5 bases and 2 bases, in that order; junction bases with no gene match: 0.